The rows below give T cell receptor beta chains drawn from one sample of a study of blood T cell repertoires in COVID-19. Clones were read by immunoSEQ multiplex PCR, and TCRdb kept only the in-frame ones, dropping some. The table lists about 76,000 clones, approximately 80% of them singletons, with approximately 40% in the top ten. Sequenced sample: peripheral blood. The receptors were gathered from a man older than 75 with acute or convalescent COVID-19. CDR3s include the opening cysteine and the closing phenylalanine or tryptophan. Each record gives: D gene, V gene, clone size, J gene, CDR3 protein, CDR3 DNA. The D gene is left open where the match is weak. Expanded clones are given a class, and other clones once, few, many or no size at all.

>NA|TRBV5-1|NA|TRBJ2-5
CASRTAGAGETQYF
TGCGCCAGCAGGACAGCAGGGGCCGGAGAGACCCAGTACTTC
>NA|TRBV5-1|NA|TRBJ1-5
CASSLGVTGTNQPQHF
TGCGCCAGCAGCTTGGGGGTCACAGGGACCAATCAGCCCCAGCATTTT
>NA|TRBV18|NA|TRBJ2-1
CASSPPSGLRNEQFF
TGTGCCAGCTCACCACCATCGGGACTCCGGAATGAGCAGTTCTTC
>TRBD1|TRBV28|NA|TRBJ1-2
CASSLSQGAMYGYTF
TGTGCCAGCAGTTTGTCACAGGGGGCTATGTATGGCTACACCTTC
>NA|TRBV6-2/TRBV6-3|NA|TRBJ2-1
CASSSEDEQFF
TGTGCCAGCAGTTCGGAGGATGAGCAGTTCTTC
>NA|TRBV25-1|few|TRBJ1-1
CASSESVTEAFF
TGTGCCAGCAGTGAATCGGTCACTGAAGCTTTCTTT
>TRBD1|TRBV3-1/TRBV3-2|NA|TRBJ1-1
CASSQEQGDTEAFF
TGTGCCAGCAGCCAAGAACAGGGGGACACTGAAGCTTTCTTT
>TRBD1|TRBV28|NA|TRBJ2-3
CASTGQGATGLSTDTQYF
TGTGCCAGCACCGGACAGGGGGCAACGGGGCTTAGCACAGATACGCAGTATTTT
>NA|TRBV20-1|NA|TRBJ1-5
CSASPGPNQPQHF
TGCAGTGCTAGTCCAGGGCCAAATCAGCCCCAGCATTTT
>TRBD1|TRBV11-3|NA|TRBJ1-3
CASSLQGTGNTIYF
TGTGCCAGCAGTTTACAGGGGACTGGAAACACCATATATTTT
>NA|TRBV5-1|NA|TRBJ2-1
CASSWGGGSGEYNEQFF
TGCGCCAGCAGTTGGGGGGGCGGAAGCGGGGAGTACAATGAGCAGTTCTTC
>TRBD1|TRBV9|NA|TRBJ1-4
CASSARQGAPTNEKLFF
TGTGCCAGCAGCGCCCGACAGGGGGCACCAACTAATGAAAAACTGTTTTTT
>NA|TRBV12-5|few|TRBJ1-5
CASGLFSSNQPQHF
TGTGCTAGTGGTTTGTTTAGTAGCAATCAGCCCCAGCATTTT
>NA|TRBV28|once|TRBJ1-1
CASSFPPSTEAFF
TGTGCCAGCAGTTTCCCCCCTAGCACTGAAGCTTTCTTT
>TRBD2|TRBV5-4|NA|TRBJ2-3
CASSYPSGKGADTQYF
TGTGCCAGCAGCTACCCTAGCGGGAAAGGGGCAGATACGCAGTATTTT
>TRBD2|TRBV6-5|NA|TRBJ2-7
CASIGGTSNGYEQYF
TGTGCCAGCATCGGAGGGACTAGCAATGGGTACGAGCAGTACTTC
>TRBD2|TRBV25-1|NA|TRBJ2-3
CASSDTGTSDTQYF
TGTGCCAGCAGTGACACCGGGACTAGCGATACGCAGTATTTT
>NA|TRBV6-5|NA|TRBJ2-4
CASSSTQHIQYF
TGTGCCAGCAGTTCTACTCAACACATTCAGTACTTC
>NA|TRBV7-2|NA|TRBJ2-5
CASSRGQGVQETQYF
TGTGCCAGCAGCAGGGGACAAGGGGTTCAAGAGACCCAGTACTTC
>NA|TRBV6-5|NA|TRBJ2-7
CASSPFSEQYF
TGTGCCAGCAGCCCATTTTCCGAGCAGTACTTC
>NA|TRBV4-2|NA|TRBJ1-2
CASSQDQGQGHYGYTF
TGTGCCAGCAGCCAAGATCAAGGGCAGGGCCACTATGGCTACACCTTC
>TRBD1|TRBV5-1|once|TRBJ2-7
CASSVGTGDKDEQYF
TGCGCCAGCAGCGTCGGGACAGGTGATAAGGACGAGCAGTACTTC
>NA|TRBV4-2|NA|TRBJ1-6
CASSQAGTGLGSPLHF
TGTGCCAGCAGCCAAGCGGGTACAGGGTTAGGTTCACCCCTCCACTTT
>NA|TRBV3-1/TRBV3-2|NA|TRBJ1-6
CASSQGGKGVTPLHF
TGTGCCAGCAGCCAAGGGGGAAAGGGAGTGACACCCCTCCACTTT
>TRBD2|TRBV5-1|NA|TRBJ2-1
CASSREIAGVRWGSYNEQFF
TGCGCCAGCAGCCGTGAAATAGCGGGAGTCCGTTGGGGCTCCTACAATGAGCAGTTCTTC
>NA|TRBV7-2|NA|TRBJ2-2
CASSPLDSSKTGELFF
TGTGCCAGCAGCCCGCTGGACTCCTCAAAGACCGGGGAGCTGTTTTTT
>TRBD1|TRBV14|once|TRBJ1-1
CASSQKVGQGARTEAFF
TGTGCCAGCAGCCAAAAGGTCGGACAGGGGGCAAGGACTGAAGCTTTCTTT
>NA|TRBV5-1|few|TRBJ1-1
CASSFKGDTEAFF
TGCGCCAGCAGCTTTAAAGGGGACACTGAAGCTTTCTTT
>NA|TRBV11-2|NA|TRBJ2-2
CAGQRGSGELFF
TGTGCCGGCCAGCGTGGCTCCGGGGAGCTGTTTTTT
>NA|TRBV15|NA|TRBJ1-5
CATSRDRFSQPQHF
TGTGCCACCAGCAGAGACAGGTTTAGTCAGCCCCAGCATTTT
>NA|TRBV5-6|NA|TRBJ1-1
CASSYGQGWTEAFF
TGTGCCAGCAGCTACGGGCAGGGTTGGACTGAAGCTTTCTTT
>NA|TRBV19|NA|TRBJ2-7
CASSRDGQLYEQYF
TGTGCCAGTAGTAGGGACGGACAGCTCTACGAGCAGTACTTC
>TRBD1|TRBV29-1|few|TRBJ2-7
CSVGQGSAEQYF
TGCAGCGTTGGACAGGGGTCGGCCGAGCAGTACTTC
>TRBD1|TRBV5-8|NA|TRBJ2-2
CASSLGGQGTSGELFF
TGTGCCAGCAGCTTGGGGGGACAGGGAACGTCCGGGGAGCTGTTTTTT
>TRBD2|TRBV4-3|NA|TRBJ2-1
CASSQVAGIYNEQFF
TGCGCCAGCAGCCAAGTAGCGGGAATATACAATGAGCAGTTCTTC
>TRBD1|TRBV18|NA|TRBJ1-1
CASSVGQGEAFF
TGTGCCAGCTCAGTAGGACAGGGAGAAGCTTTCTTT
>TRBD1|TRBV18|NA|TRBJ2-1
CASSPGQGGSEQFF
TGTGCCAGCTCACCCGGACAGGGGGGAAGTGAGCAGTTCTTC
>NA|TRBV6-5|NA|TRBJ1-2
CASRVTAKDYGYTF
TGTGCCAGCAGGGTGACAGCGAAGGACTATGGCTACACCTTC
>TRBD1|TRBV6-6|NA|TRBJ1-5
CASSDTGGSNQPQHF
TGTGCCAGCAGTGATACAGGGGGTAGCAATCAGCCCCAGCATTTT
>TRBD2|TRBV5-6|few|TRBJ2-3
CASSLFASGRLDTQYF
TGTGCCAGCAGCTTGTTCGCTAGCGGGAGATTAGATACGCAGTATTTT
>TRBD1|TRBV19|once|TRBJ2-2
CASSTTGETGELFF
TGTGCCAGTAGTACGACAGGGGAAACCGGGGAGCTGTTTTTT
>TRBD1|TRBV19|few|TRBJ1-3
CASTLPGQGAENTIYF
TGTGCCAGTACCCTTCCGGGACAGGGGGCTGAAAACACCATATATTTT
>TRBD1|TRBV5-5|NA|TRBJ2-3
CASSLPGGSTDTQYF
TGTGCCAGCAGCTTGCCAGGGGGAAGCACAGATACGCAGTATTTT
>NA|TRBV5-6|NA|TRBJ2-7
CASSFTRYEQYF
TGTGCCAGCAGCTTTACAAGATACGAGCAGTACTTC
>TRBD1|TRBV9|NA|TRBJ1-1
CASSKTRGETSEAFF
TGTGCCAGCAGCAAAACCAGGGGGGAAACTTCTGAAGCTTTCTTT
>NA|TRBV12-3/TRBV12-4|NA|TRBJ2-2
CASSFSGSGELFF
TGTGCCAGCAGTTTCAGCGGCTCCGGGGAGCTGTTTTTT
>TRBD1|TRBV27|NA|TRBJ1-6
CASRATFSGGSSPLHF
TGTGCCAGCAGAGCTACGTTTTCAGGGGGAAGTTCACCCCTCCACTTT
>TRBD2|TRBV5-4|NA|TRBJ2-1
CASSELAGGPLGNEQFF
TGTGCCAGCAGCGAACTAGCGGGAGGGCCTCTGGGCAATGAGCAGTTCTTC
>TRBD1|TRBV18|NA|TRBJ1-4
CASSPNRGRTEKLFF
TGTGCCAGCTCACCGAACAGGGGGCGCACTGAAAAACTGTTTTTT
>NA|TRBV21-1|NA|TRBJ1-5
CASSARQGRPERQPQHF
TGTGCCAGCAGCGCAAGACAGGGGCGCCCCGAACGGCAGCCCCAGCATTTT
>TRBD1|TRBV5-3|NA|TRBJ2-3
CARSLAPGQGADTQYF
TGTGCCAGAAGCTTGGCCCCGGGACAGGGGGCAGATACGCAGTATTTT
>NA|TRBV5-1|NA|TRBJ1-1
CASSEHPLVTEAFF
TGCGCCAGCAGTGAACACCCTCTAGTCACTGAAGCTTTCTTT
>TRBD1|TRBV3-1/TRBV3-2|NA|TRBJ1-3
CASSRLQGRSGNTIYF
TGTGCCAGCAGCCGACTACAGGGGAGGTCTGGAAACACCATATATTTT
>TRBD1|TRBV14|NA|TRBJ1-6
CASSSTGALGNSPLHF
TGTGCCAGCAGTTCAACAGGGGCCCTAGGGAATTCACCCCTCCACTTT
>TRBD2|TRBV15|NA|TRBJ2-1
CATSRDGASGYNEQFF
TGTGCCACCAGCAGAGATGGCGCTAGCGGCTACAATGAGCAGTTCTTC
>TRBD1|TRBV6-6|NA|TRBJ1-4
CASSSDRGNEKLFF
TGTGCCAGCAGCTCTGACAGGGGAAATGAAAAACTGTTTTTT
>NA|TRBV7-3|NA|TRBJ2-1
CASSQGGAVSSYNEQFF
TGTGCCAGCAGCCAGGGGGGAGCGGTGAGCTCCTACAATGAGCAGTTCTTC
>TRBD1|TRBV18|NA|TRBJ2-7
CASSPPGQGSYEQYF
TGTGCCAGCTCACCTCCGGGACAGGGATCCTACGAGCAGTACTTC
>TRBD1|TRBV19|NA|TRBJ1-6
CASSDRESSYNSPLHF
TGTGCCAGTAGCGACAGGGAGAGCTCCTATAATTCACCCCTCCACTTT
>NA|TRBV19|NA|TRBJ1-5
CASSIGFTTGRYSNQPQHF
TGTGCCAGTAGTATCGGGTTTACCACAGGAAGATATAGCAATCAGCCCCAGCATTTT